These 24 T cell receptor beta chains were all obtained from the same sample, sequenced in a study of human T cells and chemical hapten exposure. One entry per CDR3 protein results from TCRdb running MiXCR on the RACE reads. The repertoire consists of under 100,000 distinct CDR3 sequences, with about 10% occurring once and the leading ten covering approximately 4.7%. The time point is: patch test 2, 6 weeks after DPC sensitization. Treatment: therapeutic diphenylcyclopropenone sensitization with weekly scalp DPC. The sample here was whole blood, taken in connection with sensitization to the hapten diphenylcyclopropenone (DPC). The source of these receptors is a woman aged 50 to 60 with alopecia areata. Some clones in this sample may be carry-over from other donors' samples.

The V call is TRBV20-1, the J call TRBJ2-7; D is unclear. The V end was cut by 5 bases, the J end by 3 bases, with 14 bases between. This CDR3 contains 13 residues. Germline V gene lookup returns CDR1 DFQATT and CDR2 SNEGSKA (reference sequence). The CDR3 protein is CSAGVAGRYEQYF. In DNA form, the CDR3 reads TGCAGTGCTGGCGTGGCCGGCCGCTACGAGCAGTACTTC.

This clonotype was counted a few times. The chain joins TRBV20-1 to TRBJ2-7; the D gene is possibly TRBD2 (6 bases). Germline CDR1 is DFQATT and CDR2 is SNEGSKA (reference sequence). With 5 bases removed from V and 0 bases from J, the gap between germline ends came to 14 bases. The CDR3 has 14 amino acids. The CDR3 loop reads CSAGIGGSSYEQYF. The CDR3 coding sequence is TGCAGTGCTGGTATTGGAGGGAGCTCCTACGAGCAGTACTTC.

This clonotype was counted at least ten times. The J gene is TRBJ2-6, the V gene TRBV20-1; D possibly corresponds to TRBD1 (5 bases). The CDR3 extends over 18 amino acids. Looked up from germline, CDR1 is DFQATT and CDR2 is SNEGSKA (reference sequence). V lost 0 bases to trimming and J lost 0 bases, with 15 bases between them. The CDR3 reads CSARDYQTVPSGANVLTF. In nucleotides, the CDR3 is TGCAGTGCTAGAGATTATCAGACAGTCCCCTCTGGGGCCAACGTCCTGACTTTC.

In this sample, this clonotype is medium-sized (0.01 to 0.1%). The rearrangement joins TRBV7-2 to TRBJ2-4; 7 bases fit TRBD2. The trim removed 5 bases at V and 0 bases at J, leaving 7 bases unmatched. The germline gives CDR1 SGHTA, CDR2 FQGNSA. The CDR3 consists of 16 residues. The DNA of the CDR3 is TGTGCCAGCAGCATCTCTAGCGGACTAGCCAAAAACATTCAGTACTTC. It encodes CASSISSGLAKNIQYF.

This clonotype occurred a few times. The V gene is TRBV12-3 or TRBV12-4, the J gene TRBJ1-2; 10 nucleotides agree with TRBD1. This CDR3 spans 16 amino acids. V shed 2 bases, J shed 3 bases, and the junction held 6 bases outside the gene matches. This CDR3 reads CASSLPRQGADYGYTF. CDR3 DNA: TGTGCCAGCAGTTTACCTCGACAGGGGGCGGACTATGGCTACACCTTC.

The chain couples TRBV9 to TRBJ2-1, with 7 bases matching TRBD2. Germline CDR1 SGDLS, CDR2 YYNGEE. Trimming removed 3 bases from V and 4 bases from J; junction bases left unmatched: 7. This CDR3 region has 15 residues. The DNA of the CDR3 is TGTGCCAGCAGCGCTAGCGGAGCAGTGTACAATGAGCAGTTCTTC. It specifies CASSASGAVYNEQFF.

This clonotype showed up many times. V and J are TRBV15 and TRBJ2-7, with a possible D match to TRBD2 (6 bases). This CDR3 region has 14 residues. Germline loops: CDR1 LNHNV, CDR2 YYDKDF (reference sequence). V gave up 5 bases and J gave up 5 bases, with 16 bases separating them. In DNA, the CDR3 is TGTGCCACCAGCGGACACGGGGGTCTCGACGAGCAGTACTTC. Protein: CATSGHGGLDEQYF.

This clonotype has more than one count but fewer than ten. The V call is TRBV10-2, the J call TRBJ1-2; the match to TRBD1 covers 7 bases. V was pared by 0 bases and J by 6 bases, with 1 base of the junction left unmatched. The CDR3 covers 13 residues. Germline V gene sequence: CDR1 WSHSY, CDR2 SAAADI. The CDR3 protein is CASSESQGNGYTF. As DNA, the CDR3 is TGCGCCAGCAGTGAGTCACAGGGGAATGGCTACACCTTC.

This clonotype was detected only a few times. The V and J genes are TRBV20-1 and TRBJ1-2; no definite D call. The CDR3 sequence is 13 residues long. V was pared by 2 bases and J by 1 base, with 8 bases between. Per the germline V gene, CDR1 is DFQATT and CDR2 is SNEGSKA (reference sequence). The CDR3 nucleotides read TGCAGTGCTAGAAACCCACTTAACTATGGCTACACCTTC. Translating gives CSARNPLNYGYTF.

The chain uses TRBV12-3 or TRBV12-4 and TRBJ2-7; the D gene is possibly TRBD2 (5 bases). This CDR3 has 12 amino acids. Trimming pared 6 bases from V and 4 bases from J, leaving 10 bases between. Here the CDR3 reads CASRLGLYEQYF. The CDR3 DNA reads as TGTGCCAGCAGACTAGGCCTGTACGAGCAGTACTTC.

This clonotype was seen repeatedly, ten times or more. The chain has TRBV28 and TRBJ1-1; D not certain. V lost 6 bases and J 3 bases, leaving 14 bases between the germline ends. This CDR3 region has 14 residues. Germline CDR1 reads MDHEN; CDR2 reads SYDVKM. The DNA of the CDR3 is TGTGCCAGCAGCGTAAAACCGGTGGACACTGAAGCTTTCTTT. Translated: CASSVKPVDTEAFF.

This clonotype was counted a few times. CDR3: CASMLGQTGQRHF. CDR3 sequence (DNA): TGTGCCAGTATGTTAGGCCAGACTGGACAGAGGCATTTT. This sequence joins TRBV19 and TRBJ1-5; TRBD1 is a possible D gene (6 bases). The CDR3 consists of 13 residues. The germline V and J ends were trimmed by 7 bases and 15 bases, with 22 bases remaining between them. CDR1 is LNHDA and CDR2 is SQIVND in the germline V gene (reference sequence). Full variable domain (remainder filled in from reference TRBV19 and TRBJ1-5): DGGITQSPKYLFRKEGQNVTLSCEQNLNHDAMYWYRQDPGQGLRLIYYSQIVNDFQKGDIAEGYSVSREKKESFPLTVTSAQKNPTAFYLCASMLGQTGQRHFGDGTRLSIL.

The chain is built from TRBV6-5 and TRBJ2-7; maybe TRBD1 (5 bases). Trimming left V 6 bases short and J 5 bases short, with 17 bases between. The CDR3 is 14 amino acids. The V gene's germline CDR1 is MNHEY and CDR2 SVGAGI. Written as DNA, the CDR3 is TGTGCCAGCAGCTATTACAGGTCGAGCGACGAGCAGTACTTC. Amino acids: CASSYYRSSDEQYF.

This clonotype showed up many times. Here the CDR3 DNA reads TGTGCCAGCAGCTCCACAGGGGGAACTTACAATGAGCAGTTCTTC. It codes for CASSSTGGTYNEQFF. The rearrangement links TRBV11-2 to TRBJ2-1, with 8 bases that match TRBD1. The CDR3 loop spans 15 amino acids. Germline CDR1 is SGHAT and CDR2 is FQNNGV. Losses at the gene ends were 4 bases for V and 4 bases for J; bases not matched to a gene: 6.

At least ten counts were recorded for this clonotype. The chain recombines TRBV11-2 with TRBJ2-2; D gene uncertain. The germline gives CDR1 SGHAT, CDR2 FQNNGV. The V end lost 5 bases, the J end lost 1 base, and 11 bases lay between the germline ends. This CDR3 spans 15 amino acids. The CDR3 bases are TGTGCCAGCAGCCCCCTATCCGGGAACACCGGGGAGCTGTTTTTT. Its translation: CASSPLSGNTGELFF.

This clonotype was found many times. V gene TRBV27 combines with J gene TRBJ2-7, with a tentative D call TRBD2 (6 bases). CDR1 is MNHEY and CDR2 is SMNVEV in the germline V gene (reference sequence). Trimming removed 5 bases from V and 0 bases from J, with 11 bases in between. The CDR3 extends over 14 amino acids. CDR3 loop: CASSRDSSSYEQYF. The CDR3 DNA reads TGTGCCAGCAGTCGGGACTCCAGCTCCTACGAGCAGTACTTC.

The chain couples TRBV9 to TRBJ2-7, with D perhaps matching TRBD2 (6 bases). The germline CDR1 and CDR2 sequences are SGDLS and YYNGEE. This CDR3 contains 14 residues. V was clipped by 4 bases and J by 2 bases, with 13 bases between them. The CDR3 DNA reads as TGTGCCAGCAGCTATTACGCGGGGCCCTACGAGCAGTACTTC. It translates to CASSYYAGPYEQYF.

The V gene is TRBV6-5, the J gene TRBJ2-5, with 7 bases fitting TRBD1. Looked up from germline, CDR1 is MNHEY and CDR2 is SVGAGI. This CDR3 has 15 amino acids. The V segment lost 4 bases and the J segment 4 bases; nucleotides outside the gene matches: 9. DNA for the CDR3: TGTGCCAGCAGTTCTTTCGACAGGGATGGAGAGACCCAGTACTTC. Amino acids: CASSSFDRDGETQYF.

Points on this clonotype: Compared with germline, one end of the junction differs, possibly owing to a read error. The chain carries TRBV28 and TRBJ2-6, with 10 bases matching TRBD1. This CDR3 spans 16 amino acids. Germline V CDR1 and CDR2: MDHEN, SYDVKM. The CDR3 bases are TGTGCCAGTTCCGGGACAGGGGCCTCTAGGGCCAACGTCCTGACTTTC. Protein: CASSGTGASRANVLTF.

This clonotype was detected many times. This rearrangement joins TRBV7-8 to TRBJ2-1; TRBD2 aligns across 15 bases. Germline V lookup: CDR1 SGHVS, CDR2 FQNEAQ. Germline trimming cut 2 bases from V and 8 bases from J; bases unmatched to any gene: 7. The CDR3 covers 17 residues. The CDR3 nucleotides are TGTGCCAGCAGCTTAATGGGGACTAGCGGGAGGACCTATGAGCAGTTCTTC. Translating it yields CASSLMGTSGRTYEQFF.

The J gene is TRBJ2-7, the V gene TRBV28, with D unclear. Trimming removed 7 bases at V and 2 bases at J, with 6 bases between. Germline CDR1 MDHEN, CDR2 SYDVKM. The CDR3 is 11 residues long. DNA for the CDR3: TGTGCCAGCACTTCTCCCTACGAGCAGTACTTC. It specifies CASTSPYEQYF. The full variable domain, rest sourced from reference TRBV28 and TRBJ2-7, is DVKVTQSSRYLVKRTGEKVFLECVQDMDHENMFWYRQDPGLGLRLIYFSYDVKMKEKGDIPEGYSVSREKKERFSLILESASTNQTSMYLCASTSPYEQYFGPGTRLTVT.

The V gene is TRBV21-1, the J gene TRBJ2-1; the D call of TRBD1 is as the table states it, not checked on the DNA. TRBV21-1 is marked as a pseudogene. The CDR3 sequence is 16 residues long. The CDR3 here is CASSKIAGKIYNEQFF. The CDR3 region has the DNA TGTGCCAGCAGCAAAATTGCCGGGAAAATCTACAATGAGCAGTTCTTC.

This clonotype was counted a few times. The genes are TRBV5-5 and TRBJ2-5, with 7 bases identical to TRBD2. The V segment lost 4 bases and the J segment 2 bases; nucleotides outside the gene matches: 5. Germline CDR1 is SGHKS and CDR2 is YYEKEE (reference sequence). The CDR3 covers 14 residues. The CDR3 reads CASSRGLSQETQYF. The CDR3, as DNA: TGTGCCAGCAGCCGGGGACTATCACAAGAGACCCAGTACTTC.

V is TRBV6-2 or TRBV6-3 and J is TRBJ2-1; 13 bases map to TRBD2. The junction had 6 bases not matched to a gene; V was cut back by 5 bases and J by 2 bases. CDR3 length equals 17 residues. Germline V gives CDR1 MNHEY, CDR2 SVGEGT. For the CDR3, the DNA is TGTGCCAGCAGTGGGACTAGCGGGGTTATCGCCTACAATGAGCAGTTCTTC. The encoded protein is CASSGTSGVIAYNEQFF.